One and the same sample provided the 17 T cell receptor beta chains below, sequenced in a study of cytomegalovirus exposure and HLA in healthy donors. Use of 60 Vbeta and 13 Jbeta primers characterized the PCR. TCRdb's table, derived via immunoSEQ multiplex PCR, lists solely in-frame clones and lacks some. The sample records under 200,000 clones, around 85% being singletons. Sequenced material: PBMCs. Receptors originate from a man aged 50 or older in good health and CMV-seronegative.

This rearrangement joins TRBV7-3 to TRBJ2-6; D is unresolved. The CDR3 loop spans 15 amino acids. CDR1 is SGHTA and CDR2 is FQGTGA in the germline V gene. Trimming stripped 5 bases from V and 1 base from J, with 9 bases between. CDR3 amino acids: CASSAQWSGANVLTF. The DNA for the CDR3 is TGTGCCAGCAGCGCCCAGTGGTCTGGGGCCAACGTCCTGACTTTC.

The chain joins TRBV4-1 to TRBJ2-5; D is possibly TRBD2 (6 bases). The V end lost 4 bases, the J end lost 2 bases, and 8 bases lay between the germline ends. Germline V gene sequence: CDR1 MGHRA, CDR2 YSYEKL. The CDR3 consists of 13 residues. The CDR3 DNA follows: TGCGCCAGCAGCCCGGCGGGGCAAGAGACCCAGTACTTC. Translating gives CASSPAGQETQYF.

The chain has TRBV10-3 and TRBJ2-3; 13 positions agree with TRBD2. The V gene end was trimmed by 4 bases and the J gene end by 0 bases; junction bases not matched to a gene: 1. Germline V CDR1 and CDR2: ENHRY, SYGVKD. The CDR3 is 16 amino acids. CDR3: CAISGTSGGSTDTQYF. The CDR3 DNA reads as TGTGCCATCAGTGGGACTAGCGGGGGCAGCACAGATACGCAGTATTTT.

This clone has a handful of counts. V gene TRBV7-7 combines with J gene TRBJ2-5; D perhaps matches TRBD1 (6 bases). Trimming took 4 bases from V and 1 from J, leaving 16 bases between them. The CDR3 is 16 amino acids. In germline, CDR1 is SSHAT, CDR2 FNYEAQ (reference sequence). CDR3 sequence: CASSSSLGAAQETQYF. CDR3 DNA: TGTGCCAGCAGCTCTTCCTTGGGGGCAGCCCAAGAGACCCAGTACTTC. The complete variable domain, with remaining parts taken from reference TRBV7-7 and TRBJ2-5, reads GAGVSQSPRYKVTKRGQDVTLRCDPISSHATLYWYQQALGQGPEFLTYFNYEAQPDKSGLPSDRFSAERPEGSISTLTIQRTEQRDSAMYRCASSSSLGAAQETQYFGPGTRLLVL.

The rearrangement links TRBV15 to TRBJ1-6; 7 nucleotides align to TRBD1. The CDR3 totals 14 residues. The V segment lost 4 bases and the J segment 8 bases; nucleotides outside the gene matches: 5. Germline V gene data show CDR1 as LNHNV and CDR2 as YYDKDF (reference sequence). CDR3 DNA sequence: TGTGCCACCAGCATCCGACAGGGTGATTCACCCCTCCACTTT. Translating gives CATSIRQGDSPLHF.

CDR3 DNA sequence: TGTGCCAGCGGGGGTGACAGGGTCCGCTCTGGCTACACCTTC. Translating it yields CASGGDRVRSGYTF. V is TRBV27 and J is TRBJ1-2; TRBD1 agrees at 7 bases. Germline assignment: CDR1 MNHEY and CDR2 SMNVEV (reference sequence). J was trimmed by 7 bases and V by 8 bases; bases with no gene match: 13. The CDR3 is 14 amino acids.

V usage is TRBV19 and J usage is TRBJ1-5, with D possibly matching TRBD1 (5 bases). Trimming stripped 7 bases from V and 3 bases from J, with 16 bases between. CDR3 length equals 15 residues. Looked up from germline, CDR1 is LNHDA and CDR2 is SQIVND (reference sequence). The CDR3 reads CASMGGIPVNQPQHF. In DNA form, the CDR3 reads TGTGCCAGTATGGGGGGGATACCGGTCAATCAGCCCCAGCATTTT.

This clone was seen a few times. CDR3 in amino acids: CASSLTGSLFQPQHF. The DNA for the CDR3 is TGTGCCAGCAGCTTGACAGGGTCGTTGTTTCAGCCCCAGCATTTT. The V call is TRBV5-8, the J call TRBJ1-5; TRBD1 is a possible D gene (6 bases). V dropped 1 base and J dropped 6 bases, with 14 bases sitting between them. This CDR3 is built from 15 residues. Germline-derived CDR1 and CDR2 are SGHTS and YDEGEE.

The genes are TRBV10-3 and TRBJ2-7; D may be TRBD1 (5 bases). Trimming took 2 bases from V and 3 from J, leaving 8 bases between them. The CDR3 runs 13 residues. Germline CDR1 ENHRY, CDR2 SYGVKD. CDR3 DNA sequence: TGTGCCATCAGTGAGCAGGGAATCTACGAGCAGTACTTC. It translates to CAISEQGIYEQYF.

The V gene is TRBV4-3, the J gene TRBJ2-7; 8 bases agree with TRBD1. Judging by the DNA end, TRBJ2-1 fits better; the J call may be wrong. CDR1 and CDR2 (germline): LGHNA, YSLEER. CDR3 length: 17 residues. The CDR3 nucleotides are TGCGCCAGCAGCCAAGATGCAGGGGGCCCGGCGCCCGATGAGCAGTTCTTC. It translates to CASSQDAGGPAPDEQFF.

The chain has TRBV7-6 and TRBJ2-5; 9 nucleotides match TRBD1. Germline V gene data show CDR1 as SGHVS and CDR2 as FNYEAQ. With 5 bases clipped from V and 5 bases from J, the junction kept 15 bases outside the gene matches. CDR3 length equals 17 residues. The CDR3 DNA reads as TGTGCCAGCAGCCACTGGCCGGACAGGGGACTTCTTGAGACCCAGTACTTC. Its protein is CASSHWPDRGLLETQYF.

The J gene is TRBJ1-2, the V gene TRBV5-6; perhaps TRBD1 as D (6 bases). Between the trimmed V and J ends, which lost 0 bases and 7 bases, there was a span of 19 bases. CDR3 length: 16 residues. Germline V gives CDR1 SGHDT, CDR2 YYEEEE. CDR3 sequence reads: CASSLGGPLFFVGYTF. The CDR3 DNA reads as TGTGCCAGCAGCTTGGGGGGGCCTCTATTTTTTGTTGGCTACACCTTC.

DNA for the CDR3: TGTGCCAGCAGCTTACTTGTGACAGGAAGACAAGAGACCCAGTACTTC. Protein product: CASSLLVTGRQETQYF. V and J are TRBV7-8 and TRBJ2-5, with D maybe TRBD1 (6 bases). Germline values: CDR1 SGHVS, CDR2 FQNEAQ. V was clipped by 2 bases and J by 2 bases, with 15 bases between them. The CDR3 sequence is 16 residues long.

This chain joins TRBV7-9 and TRBJ2-6, with a weak D call TRBD1 (6 bases). The CDR3 loop spans 19 amino acids. The germline V gene encodes CDR1 SEHNR and CDR2 FQNEAQ (reference sequence). V lost 1 base to trimming and J lost 0 bases, with 16 bases between them. Written as DNA, the CDR3 is TGTGCCAGCAGCTTAGGAGGACAGAGGACTCGCTCTGGGGCCAACGTCCTGACTTTC. This codes for CASSLGGQRTRSGANVLTF.

This rearrangement joins TRBV6-5 to TRBJ1-5; D gene ambiguous. The CDR3 totals 13 residues. V gave up 5 bases and J gave up 0 bases, with 5 bases separating them. The germline V gene has CDR1 MNHEY and CDR2 SVGAGI. The CDR3 loop is CASSRYSNQPQHF. In nucleotides, the CDR3 is TGTGCCAGCAGTCGGTATAGCAATCAGCCCCAGCATTTT.

The rearrangement links TRBV2 to TRBJ1-6; D unresolved. Deletions cut 1 base from V and 10 bases from J, with 5 bases between. Germline V lookup: CDR1 SNHLY, CDR2 FYNNEI. The CDR3 is 12 amino acids. CDR3 sequence reads: CASSEERSPLHF. Written as DNA, the CDR3 is TGTGCCAGCAGTGAAGAGAGATCACCCCTCCACTTT.

This rearrangement joins TRBV2 to TRBJ2-1; 10 bases align to TRBD2. The CDR3 extends over 15 amino acids. Germline lookup yields CDR1 SNHLY and CDR2 FYNNEI. J lost 4 bases, V lost 6 bases, and 6 bases had no gene match. CDR3 bases: TGTGCCAGCAGCACTACTAGCGGGGTTTACAATGAGCAGTTCTTC. This codes for CASSTTSGVYNEQFF.